The 19 T cell receptor beta chains listed next were all sequenced from one sample in a study of blood T cell repertoires in COVID-19. The protocol was immunoSEQ multiplex PCR, while the TCRdb copy is restricted to in-frame clones and leaves out a portion. The sample has hundreds of thousands of clones, around 87% seen once. The sequenced material came from peripheral blood. The source of these receptors is a woman between 45 and 65 years old who had recovered from COVID-19.

This clone was seen once. This chain uses TRBV7-2 with TRBJ2-1; 10 nucleotides align to TRBD2. Germline CDR1 and CDR2: SGHTA and FQGNSA. There are 15 residues in the CDR3. Unmatched junction bases numbered 10, after V lost 5 bases and J lost 9 bases. CDR3 DNA: TGTGCCAGCAGCCCAGCCCCTAGCGGGAGTTCTGAGCAGTTCTTC. Protein: CASSPAPSGSSEQFF.

The chain carries TRBV5-4 and TRBJ2-5; D is undetermined. Per the germline V gene, CDR1 is SGHNT and CDR2 is YYREEE (reference sequence). The CDR3 runs 13 residues. With 3 bases removed from V and 5 bases from J, the gap between germline ends came to 11 bases. In nucleotides, the CDR3 is TGTGCCAGCAGCTCCCCCCAGACTGAGACCCAGTACTTC. Its protein product is CASSSPQTETQYF.

The J gene is TRBJ1-2, the V gene TRBV4-1; D is unclear. V was pared by 0 bases and J by 3 bases, with 20 bases between. There are 18 residues in the CDR3. Germline values: CDR1 MGHRA, CDR2 YSYEKL. This chain's CDR3 is CASSQDKAERPGYYGYTF. The CDR3 region has the DNA TGCGCCAGCAGCCAAGATAAAGCCGAACGTCCGGGGTACTATGGCTACACCTTC.

The chain joins TRBV30 to TRBJ2-7; 12 positions match TRBD2. The CDR3 runs 17 residues. V was pared by 2 bases and J by 1 base, with 9 bases of the junction left unmatched. Germline CDR1 is GTSNPN and CDR2 is SVGIG (reference sequence). Here the CDR3 DNA reads TGTGCCTGGAGTTTAAGGGGGACTAGCGGGCCTTCCTACGAGCAGTACTTC. Its protein product is CAWSLRGTSGPSYEQYF.

This sequence joins TRBV7-2 and TRBJ2-1; 8 positions agree with TRBD2. CDR1 is SGHTA and CDR2 is FQGNSA in the germline V gene. This CDR3 contains 15 residues. V was clipped by 6 bases and J by 8 bases; unmatched bases: 12. CDR3 sequence (DNA): TGTGCCAGCAGAAGCTCGGGGGGGGAGTTGGATGAGCAGTTCTTC. Amino acid sequence: CASRSSGGELDEQFF.

The V gene is TRBV2, the J gene TRBJ1-2; D not resolved. The CDR3 spans 13 residues. Germline V gives CDR1 SNHLY, CDR2 FYNNEI. The ends were cut back, 3 bases at V and 9 bases at J, with 14 bases in the middle. The CDR3 loop is CASSDSPGFRYTF. The DNA for the CDR3 is TGTGCCAGCAGTGATTCCCCGGGGTTTCGCTACACCTTC. The full variable domain, with the rest looked up from reference TRBV2 and TRBJ1-2, is EPEVTQTPSHQVTQMGQEVILRCVPISNHLYFYWYRQILGQKVEFLVSFYNNEISEKSEIFDDQFSVERPDGSNFTLKIRSTKLEDSAMYFCASSDSPGFRYTFGSGTRLTVV.

The chain carries TRBV2 and TRBJ2-5; 11 bases are a match to TRBD2. Per the germline V gene, CDR1 is SNHLY and CDR2 is FYNNEI. The trim removed 6 bases at V and 3 bases at J, leaving 6 bases unmatched. The CDR3 has 15 amino acids. CDR3 DNA sequence: TGTGCCAGCAGACTAGCGGGGGTCTCTAAAGAGACCCAGTACTTC. Translated: CASRLAGVSKETQYF.

The chain joins TRBV10-3 to TRBJ2-1; 7 bases line up with TRBD1. Germline loops: CDR1 ENHRY, CDR2 SYGVKD. The V segment lost 9 bases and the J segment 7 bases; nucleotides outside the gene matches: 9. The CDR3 is made up of 13 amino acids. The CDR3 loop is CAIGGGDSNEQFF. The CDR3 region has the DNA TGTGCCATAGGGGGTGGGGACAGTAATGAGCAGTTCTTC.

V and J are TRBV13 and TRBJ2-3; 10 positions agree with TRBD2. The CDR3 length is 18 residues. V lost 5 bases to trimming and J lost 0 bases; unmatched junction nucleotides: 11. Germline V gene lookup returns CDR1 PRHDT and CDR2 FYEKMQ (reference sequence). CDR3 nucleotide sequence: TGTGCCAGCAGCCTTACGTTAGCGGGGGGCTCTAGCACAGATACGCAGTATTTT. This translates into CASSLTLAGGSSTDTQYF.

The chain couples TRBV19 to TRBJ2-3; 8 positions agree with TRBD2. V was clipped by 5 bases and J by 6 bases; unmatched bases: 7. The CDR3 covers 14 residues. Germline CDR1 reads LNHDA; CDR2 reads SQIVND (reference sequence). The CDR3 is CASSPGGAADTQYF. In DNA form, the CDR3 reads TGTGCCAGTAGTCCCGGGGGGGCCGCCGATACGCAGTATTTT.

The chain carries TRBV29-1 and TRBJ1-2; 7 positions agree with TRBD1. V gave up 6 bases and J gave up 4 bases; unmatched junction bases: 8. CDR3 length: 13 amino acids. Germline CDR1 reads SQVTM; CDR2 reads ANQGSEA. CDR3 coding DNA: TGCAGCGTCCCAGACAGGGCAAGCTATGGCTACACCTTC. The encoded protein is CSVPDRASYGYTF.

The V and J genes are TRBV5-4 and TRBJ1-1; D unclear. With 0 bases removed from V and 1 base from J, the gap between germline ends came to 10 bases. The CDR3 extends over 15 amino acids. The V gene's germline CDR1 is SGHNT and CDR2 YYREEE (reference sequence). This CDR3 reads CASSLDFGQNTEAFF. The CDR3 DNA reads as TGTGCCAGCAGCTTGGATTTTGGGCAGAACACTGAAGCTTTCTTT.

The genes are TRBV29-1 and TRBJ2-1; a possible D gene is TRBD1 (5 bases). Per the germline V gene, CDR1 is SQVTM and CDR2 is ANQGSEA. The CDR3 runs 14 residues. Trimming took off 7 bases at V and 0 bases at J, with 13 bases between the two ends. The CDR3, as DNA: TGCAGCGGCCGGTGGGGCAGCTCCTACAATGAGCAGTTCTTC. Encoded protein: CSGRWGSSYNEQFF.

This CDR3 is CASSLSSSGRGGPETQYF. The CDR3 nucleotides are TGTGCCAGCAGCTTATCCTCTAGCGGGCGGGGGGGCCCAGAGACCCAGTACTTC. This chain joins TRBV11-2 and TRBJ2-5; TRBD2 agrees at 9 bases. J was trimmed by 4 bases and V by 2 bases; bases with no gene match: 14. The CDR3 extends over 18 amino acids. Germline V gene data show CDR1 as SGHAT and CDR2 as FQNNGV.

In this sample, this clone turned up once. V and J are TRBV5-1 and TRBJ1-4; D uncertain. V lost 2 bases, J lost 0 bases, and 8 bases lay in between. Per germline, CDR1 SGHRS and CDR2 YFSETQ. This CDR3 spans 15 amino acids. The CDR3 nucleotides are TGCGCCAGCAGCTTTACGACTGCAACTAATGAAAAACTGTTTTTT. Amino acids: CASSFTTATNEKLFF.

This chain connects TRBV19 to TRBJ1-3, with D hard to call. Germline CDR1 LNHDA, CDR2 SQIVND (reference sequence). Trimming pared 5 bases from V and 0 bases from J, leaving 8 bases between. The CDR3 is 14 residues long. In nucleotides, the CDR3 is TGTGCCAGTAGTCCGGTCCTCTCTGGAAACACCATATATTTT. Protein product: CASSPVLSGNTIYF. Complete variable domain (other parts from reference TRBV19 and TRBJ1-3): DGGITQSPKYLFRKEGQNVTLSCEQNLNHDAMYWYRQDPGQGLRLIYYSQIVNDFQKGDIAEGYSVSREKKESFPLTVTSAQKNPTAFYLCASSPVLSGNTIYFGEGSWLTVV.

The CDR3: CAWRMTMNTEAFF. The CDR3 nucleotides read TGTGCCTGGAGGATGACAATGAACACTGAAGCTTTCTTT. J is TRBJ1-1 and V is TRBV30; D ambiguous. The CDR3 spans 13 residues. The germline V gene has CDR1 GTSNPN and CDR2 SVGIG (reference sequence). Between the trimmed V and J ends, which lost 3 bases and 0 bases, there was a span of 8 bases.

This rearrangement joins TRBV6-2 or TRBV6-3 to TRBJ1-5; the D is unclear. Between the trimmed V and J ends, which lost 5 bases and 5 bases, there was a span of 10 bases. The germline V gene encodes CDR1 MNHEY and CDR2 SVGEGT. CDR3 size: 13 residues. Here the CDR3 DNA reads TGTGCCAGCAGTAAAAACGGGGATCAGCCCCAGCATTTT. This translates into CASSKNGDQPQHF.

The chain links TRBV28 to TRBJ1-2; D unresolved. V shed 3 bases and J shed 2 bases, with 7 bases lying between them. The CDR3 extends over 13 amino acids. The germline gives CDR1 MDHEN, CDR2 SYDVKM. CDR3 region: CASSLRENYGYTF. CDR3 sequence (DNA): TGTGCCAGCAGTTTGAGGGAAAACTATGGCTACACCTTC.